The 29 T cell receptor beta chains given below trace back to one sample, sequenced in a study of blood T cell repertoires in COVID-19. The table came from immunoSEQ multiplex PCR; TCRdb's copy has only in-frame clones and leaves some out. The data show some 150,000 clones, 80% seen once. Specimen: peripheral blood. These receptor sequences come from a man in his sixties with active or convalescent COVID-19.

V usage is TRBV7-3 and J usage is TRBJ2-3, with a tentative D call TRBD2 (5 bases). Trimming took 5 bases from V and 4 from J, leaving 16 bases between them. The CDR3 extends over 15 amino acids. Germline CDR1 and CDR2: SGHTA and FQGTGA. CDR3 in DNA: TGTGCCAGCAGCCCAGAAGGGAGATATGCAGATACGCAGTATTTT. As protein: CASSPEGRYADTQYF.

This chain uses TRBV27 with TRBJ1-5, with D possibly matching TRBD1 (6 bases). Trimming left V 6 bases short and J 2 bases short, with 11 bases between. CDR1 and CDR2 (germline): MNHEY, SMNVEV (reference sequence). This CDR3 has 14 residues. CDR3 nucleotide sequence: TGTGCCAGCAGGGGGGCATTGGGCAATCAGCCCCAGCATTTT. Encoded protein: CASRGALGNQPQHF.

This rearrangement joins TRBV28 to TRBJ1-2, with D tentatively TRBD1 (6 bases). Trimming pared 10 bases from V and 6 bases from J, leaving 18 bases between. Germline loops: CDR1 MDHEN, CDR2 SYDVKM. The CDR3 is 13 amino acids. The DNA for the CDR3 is TGTGCCACCTCTGTGGGGGGGCTGGATGGCTACACCTTC. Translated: CATSVGGLDGYTF.

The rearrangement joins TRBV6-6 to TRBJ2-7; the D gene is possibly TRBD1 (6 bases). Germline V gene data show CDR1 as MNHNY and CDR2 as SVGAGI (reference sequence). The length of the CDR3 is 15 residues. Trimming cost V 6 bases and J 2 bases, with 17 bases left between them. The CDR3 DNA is TGTGCCAGCAGCTCCACCGGACAGTTACCCTACGAGCAGTACTTC. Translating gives CASSSTGQLPYEQYF.

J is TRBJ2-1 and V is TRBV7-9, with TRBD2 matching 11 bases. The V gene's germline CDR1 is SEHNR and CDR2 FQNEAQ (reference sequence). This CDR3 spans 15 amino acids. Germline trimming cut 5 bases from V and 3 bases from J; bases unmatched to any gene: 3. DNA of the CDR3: TGTGCCAGCAGCGGAGGGACTAGCGGCTACAATGAGCAGTTCTTC. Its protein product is CASSGGTSGYNEQFF.

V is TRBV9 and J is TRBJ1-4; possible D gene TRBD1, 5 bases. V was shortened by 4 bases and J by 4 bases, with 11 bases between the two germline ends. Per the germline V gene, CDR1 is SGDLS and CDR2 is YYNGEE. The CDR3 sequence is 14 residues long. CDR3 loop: CASSTLGGNEKLFF. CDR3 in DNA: TGTGCCAGCAGCACACTGGGGGGTAATGAAAAACTGTTTTTT.

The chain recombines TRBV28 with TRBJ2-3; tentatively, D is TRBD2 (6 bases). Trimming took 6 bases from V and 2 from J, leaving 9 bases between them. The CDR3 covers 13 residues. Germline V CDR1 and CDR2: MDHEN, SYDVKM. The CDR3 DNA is TGTGCCAGCAGCGGCGGGACCACAGATACGCAGTATTTT. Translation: CASSGGTTDTQYF. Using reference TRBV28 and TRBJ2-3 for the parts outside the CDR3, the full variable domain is DVKVTQSSRYLVKRTGEKVFLECVQDMDHENMFWYRQDPGLGLRLIYFSYDVKMKEKGDIPEGYSVSREKKERFSLILESASTNQTSMYLCASSGGTTDTQYFGPGTRLTVL.

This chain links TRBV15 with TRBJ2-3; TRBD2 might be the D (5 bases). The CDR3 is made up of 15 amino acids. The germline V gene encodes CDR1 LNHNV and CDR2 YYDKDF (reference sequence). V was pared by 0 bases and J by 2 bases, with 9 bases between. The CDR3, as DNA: TGTGCCACCAGCAGAGATAAAGCGGTCACAGATACGCAGTATTTT. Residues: CATSRDKAVTDTQYF. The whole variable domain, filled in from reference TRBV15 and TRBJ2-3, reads DAMVIQNPRYQVTQFGKPVTLSCSQTLNHNVMYWYQQKSSQAPKLLFHYYDKDFNNEADTPDNFQSRRPNTSFCFLDIRSPGLGDTAMYLCATSRDKAVTDTQYFGPGTRLTVL.

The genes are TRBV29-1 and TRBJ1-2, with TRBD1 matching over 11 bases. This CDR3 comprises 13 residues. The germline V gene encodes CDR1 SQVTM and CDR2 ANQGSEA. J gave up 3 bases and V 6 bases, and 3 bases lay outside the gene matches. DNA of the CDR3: TGCAGCGTGGACAGGGGGCCCGACTATGGCTACACCTTC. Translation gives CSVDRGPDYGYTF.

The CDR3 DNA is TGTGCCAGTAGTAATTATTTTAGCGGTGACACCGGGGAGCTGTTTTTT. It encodes CASSNYFSGDTGELFF. The rearrangement uses TRBV19 and TRBJ2-2; weak D call: TRBD2 (6 bases). CDR1 is LNHDA and CDR2 is SQIVND in the germline V gene (reference sequence). The CDR3 is made up of 16 amino acids. V was trimmed by 4 bases and J by 3 bases, leaving 15 bases between them.

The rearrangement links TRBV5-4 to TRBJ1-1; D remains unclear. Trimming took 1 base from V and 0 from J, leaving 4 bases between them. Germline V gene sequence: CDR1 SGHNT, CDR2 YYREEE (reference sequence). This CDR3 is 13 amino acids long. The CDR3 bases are TGTGCCAGCAGCTTGAGCTTGAACACTGAAGCTTTCTTT. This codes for CASSLSLNTEAFF.

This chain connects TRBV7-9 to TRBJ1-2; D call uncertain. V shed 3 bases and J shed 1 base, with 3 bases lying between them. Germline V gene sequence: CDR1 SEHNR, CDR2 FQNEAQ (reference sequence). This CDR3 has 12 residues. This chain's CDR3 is CASSLSNYGYTF. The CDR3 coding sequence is TGTGCCAGCAGCTTGAGTAACTATGGCTACACCTTC.

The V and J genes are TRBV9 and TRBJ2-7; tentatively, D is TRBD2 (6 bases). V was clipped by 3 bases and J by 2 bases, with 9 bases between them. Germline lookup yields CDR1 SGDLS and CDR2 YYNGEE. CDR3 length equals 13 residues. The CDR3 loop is CASSAGATYEQYF. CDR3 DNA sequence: TGTGCCAGCAGCGCGGGAGCGACCTACGAGCAGTACTTC.

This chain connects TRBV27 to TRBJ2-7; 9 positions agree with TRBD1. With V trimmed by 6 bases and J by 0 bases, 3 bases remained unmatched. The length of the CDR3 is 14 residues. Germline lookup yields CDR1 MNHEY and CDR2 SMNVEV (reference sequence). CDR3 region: CASSWDRASYEQYF. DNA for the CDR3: TGTGCCAGCAGCTGGGACAGGGCCTCCTACGAGCAGTACTTC.

CDR3: CASSLGGRILANYGYTF. The CDR3 DNA is TGCGCCAGCAGCTTGGGCGGAAGGATCTTAGCTAACTATGGCTACACCTTC. V gene TRBV5-1 combines with J gene TRBJ1-2; no reliable D call. V was trimmed by 0 bases and J by 0 bases, leaving 15 bases between them. Germline CDR1 SGHRS, CDR2 YFSETQ. This CDR3 has 17 amino acids.

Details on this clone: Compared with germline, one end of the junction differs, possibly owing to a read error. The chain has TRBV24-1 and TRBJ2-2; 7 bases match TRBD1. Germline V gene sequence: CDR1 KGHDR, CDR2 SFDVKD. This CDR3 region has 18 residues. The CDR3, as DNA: TGTGCCACCAGTGATTTGCCAGGTGGCAGGGGGAACCCCGGGGAGCTGTTTTTT. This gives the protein CATSDLPGGRGNPGELFF.

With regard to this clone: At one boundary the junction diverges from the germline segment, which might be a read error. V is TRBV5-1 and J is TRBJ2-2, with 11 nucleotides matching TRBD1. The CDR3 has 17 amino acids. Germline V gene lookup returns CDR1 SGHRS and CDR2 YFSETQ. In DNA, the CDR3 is TGCGCCAGCAGCTTGATTCGGACAGGGGGCTACACCGGGAAGCTGTTTTTT. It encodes CASSLIRTGGYTGKLFF.

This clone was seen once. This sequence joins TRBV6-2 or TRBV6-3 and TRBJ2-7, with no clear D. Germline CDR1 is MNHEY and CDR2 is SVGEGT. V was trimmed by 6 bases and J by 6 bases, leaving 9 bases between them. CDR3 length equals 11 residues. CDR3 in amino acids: CASSQSIEQYF. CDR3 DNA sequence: TGTGCCAGCAGCCAATCCATCGAGCAGTACTTC.

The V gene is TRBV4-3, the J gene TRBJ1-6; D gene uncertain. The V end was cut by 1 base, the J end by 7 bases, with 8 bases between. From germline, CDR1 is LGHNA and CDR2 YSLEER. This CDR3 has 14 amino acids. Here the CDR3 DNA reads TGCGCCAGCAGCCAAGTCCCCTTCAATTCACCCCTCCACTTT. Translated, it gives CASSQVPFNSPLHF.

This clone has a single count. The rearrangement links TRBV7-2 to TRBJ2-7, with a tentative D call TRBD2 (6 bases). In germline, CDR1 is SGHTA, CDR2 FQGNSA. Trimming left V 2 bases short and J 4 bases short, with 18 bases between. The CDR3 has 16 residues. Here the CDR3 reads CASSLRRGARGYEQYF. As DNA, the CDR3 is TGTGCCAGCAGCTTACGGCGCGGGGCCCGAGGGTACGAGCAGTACTTC.

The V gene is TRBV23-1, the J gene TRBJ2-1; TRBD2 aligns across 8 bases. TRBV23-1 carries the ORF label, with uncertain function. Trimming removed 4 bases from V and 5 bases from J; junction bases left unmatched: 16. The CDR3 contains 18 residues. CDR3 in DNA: TGCGCCAGCAGTCGCCATGAGCGGGAGCGCTCCGGGAACAATGAGCAGTTCTTC. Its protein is CASSRHERERSGNNEQFF.

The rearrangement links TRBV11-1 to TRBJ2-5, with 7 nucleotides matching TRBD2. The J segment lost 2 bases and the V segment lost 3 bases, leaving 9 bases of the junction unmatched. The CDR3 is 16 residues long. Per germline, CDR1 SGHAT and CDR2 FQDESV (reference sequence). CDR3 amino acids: CASSLRGLADQETQYF. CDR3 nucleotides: TGTGCCAGCAGCTTGAGGGGTCTAGCGGATCAAGAGACCCAGTACTTC.

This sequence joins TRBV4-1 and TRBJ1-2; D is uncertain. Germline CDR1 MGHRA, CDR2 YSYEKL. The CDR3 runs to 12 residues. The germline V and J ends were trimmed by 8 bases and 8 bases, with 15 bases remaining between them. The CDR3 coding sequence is TGCGCCAGCTACGCATATGCGGCGGGCTACACCTTC. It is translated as CASYAYAAGYTF.

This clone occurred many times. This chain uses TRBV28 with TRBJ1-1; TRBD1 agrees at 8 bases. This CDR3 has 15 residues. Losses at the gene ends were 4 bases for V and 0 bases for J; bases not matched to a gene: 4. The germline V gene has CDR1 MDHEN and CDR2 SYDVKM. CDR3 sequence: CASSSTGGMNTEAFF. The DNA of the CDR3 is TGTGCCAGCAGTTCCACAGGGGGTATGAACACTGAAGCTTTCTTT. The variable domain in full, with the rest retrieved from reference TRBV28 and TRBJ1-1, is DVKVTQSSRYLVKRTGEKVFLECVQDMDHENMFWYRQDPGLGLRLIYFSYDVKMKEKGDIPEGYSVSREKKERFSLILESASTNQTSMYLCASSSTGGMNTEAFFGQGTRLTVV.

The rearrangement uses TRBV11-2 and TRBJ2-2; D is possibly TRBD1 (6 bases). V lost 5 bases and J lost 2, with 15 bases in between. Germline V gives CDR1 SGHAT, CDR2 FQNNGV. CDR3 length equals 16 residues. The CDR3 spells CASSPRTVINTGELFF. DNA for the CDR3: TGTGCCAGCAGCCCCCGGACAGTCATAAACACCGGGGAGCTGTTTTTT.

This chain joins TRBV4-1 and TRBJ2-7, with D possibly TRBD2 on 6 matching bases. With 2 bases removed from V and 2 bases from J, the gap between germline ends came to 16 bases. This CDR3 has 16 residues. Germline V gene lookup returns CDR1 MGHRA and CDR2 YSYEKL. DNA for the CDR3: TGCGCCAGCAGCCAATCGAGACGGGAGATCGCCTACGAGCAGTACTTC. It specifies CASSQSRREIAYEQYF.

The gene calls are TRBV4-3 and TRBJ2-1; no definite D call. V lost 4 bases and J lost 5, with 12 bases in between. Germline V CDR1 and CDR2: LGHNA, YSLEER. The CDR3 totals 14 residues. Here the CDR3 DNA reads TGCGCCAGCAGCCCAATGGTGAGAAACAATGAGCAGTTCTTC. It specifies CASSPMVRNNEQFF.

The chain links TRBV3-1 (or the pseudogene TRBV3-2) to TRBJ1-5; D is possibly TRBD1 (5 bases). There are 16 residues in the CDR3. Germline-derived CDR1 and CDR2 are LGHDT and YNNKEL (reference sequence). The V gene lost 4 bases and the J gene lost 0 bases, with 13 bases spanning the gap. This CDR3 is CASSPKLGGSNQPQHF. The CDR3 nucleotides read TGTGCCAGCAGCCCTAAACTGGGGGGTAGCAATCAGCCCCAGCATTTT.

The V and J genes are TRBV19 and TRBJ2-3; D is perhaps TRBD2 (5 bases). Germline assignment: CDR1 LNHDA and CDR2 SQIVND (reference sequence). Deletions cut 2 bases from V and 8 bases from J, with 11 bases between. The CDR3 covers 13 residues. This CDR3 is CASSITSLATQYF. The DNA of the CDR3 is TGTGCCAGTAGTATAACTAGTCTGGCTACGCAGTATTTT.